This is a list of T cell receptor beta chains from one sample in a study of blood T cell repertoires in COVID-19. Measured with immunoSEQ multiplex PCR; TCRdb has only the in-frame clones, and not every one. The sample lists some 58,000 clones, roughly 88% occurring once. Sequences were obtained from peripheral blood. These receptors were collected from a human donor in a cohort sampled during active COVID-19. CDR3s include the opening cysteine and the closing phenylalanine or tryptophan. D genes are given only for firm matches. Where a row states a size, it is once, few, many or the class of an expanded clone; other rows omit it.

D	J	V	length	size	CDR3	DNA
.	TRBJ1-1	TRBV28	11	.	CASRTDTEAFF	TGTGCCAGCAGAACGGACACTGAAGCTTTCTTT
.	TRBJ1-1	TRBV7-9	13	.	CASSLSSSTEAFF	TGTGCCAGCAGCCTATCTAGCAGCACTGAAGCTTTCTTT
.	TRBJ1-3	TRBV5-4	15	.	CASSLYASSGNTIYF	TGTGCCAGCAGCTTGTACGCGTCCTCTGGAAACACCATATATTTT
.	TRBJ2-3	TRBV18	14	.	CASSPVSGRYTQYF	TGTGCCAGCTCACCCGTATCGGGGAGGTATACGCAGTATTTT
.	TRBJ1-6	TRBV6-6	15	few	CASWRGSSYNSPLHF	TGTGCCAGCTGGCGCGGGAGCTCCTATAATTCACCCCTCCACTTT
.	TRBJ1-1	TRBV18	12	.	CASSGRVESAFF	TGTGCCAGCTCCGGGAGGGTGGAGTCTGCTTTCTTT
.	TRBJ1-2	TRBV5-4	12	once	CASSPGAFGYTF	TGTGCCAGCAGCCCAGGGGCATTTGGCTACACCTTC
.	TRBJ1-5	TRBV9	14	.	CASSARQDLQPQHF	TGTGCCAGCAGCGCACGACAGGATTTACAGCCCCAGCATTTT
TRBD2	TRBJ2-1	TRBV6-1	16	few	CASSAQSSGGSHEQFF	TGTGCCAGCAGTGCCCAGAGTAGCGGGGGGTCACATGAGCAGTTCTTC
.	TRBJ2-2	TRBV2	14	.	CASRRDIATGELFF	TGTGCCAGCAGGAGGGACATAGCCACCGGGGAGCTGTTTTTT
TRBD1	TRBJ2-7	TRBV5-1	14	once	CASSGPGGTGKVVF	TGCGCCAGCAGCGGTCCCGGTGGGACAGGGAAGGTAGTCTTC
TRBD1	TRBJ1-4	TRBV19	15	.	CASRALQGANEKLFF	TGTGCCAGTAGGGCCTTACAGGGGGCGAACGAAAAACTGTTTTTT
.	TRBJ1-5	TRBV19	15	.	CASSMERQYNQPQHF	TGTGCCAGTAGTATGGAAAGACAGTACAATCAGCCCCAGCATTTT
.	TRBJ2-7	TRBV3-1/TRBV3-2	15	.	CASSQDGGLVQEQYF	TGTGCCAGCAGCCAAGACGGGGGGCTAGTCCAGGAGCAGTACTTC
.	TRBJ1-2	TRBV12-2	14	once	CASRLASGNYGYTF	TGTGCAAGTCGCTTAGCGTCCGGGAACTATGGCTACACCTTC
.	TRBJ2-1	TRBV7-9	15	.	CASSQTFRGYNEQFF	TGTGCCAGCAGTCAAACTTTTAGGGGTTACAATGAGCAGTTCTTC
.	TRBJ1-3	TRBV19	13	.	CASSIAGADTIYF	TGTGCCAGTAGTATTGCGGGGGCGGACACCATATATTTT
TRBD1	TRBJ2-7	TRBV18	15	.	CASSPPGTVFYEQYF	TGTGCCAGCTCACCACCCGGGACAGTCTTCTACGAGCAGTACTTC
.	TRBJ1-2	TRBV7-2	13	.	CASSPYSNYGYTF	TGTGCCAGCAGCCCATACAGTAACTATGGCTACACCTTC
TRBD1	TRBJ2-2	TRBV5-6	14	once	CASRGTGEPGELFF	TGTGCCAGCAGGGGGACAGGGGAACCCGGGGAGCTGTTTTTT
.	TRBJ2-2	TRBV5-1	14	few	CASSLVLNTGELFF	TGCGCCAGCAGCTTGGTATTGAACACCGGGGAGCTGTTTTTT
.	TRBJ2-7	TRBV15	14	.	CATSREGVSNEQYF	TGTGCCACCAGCAGAGAAGGGGTCTCTAACGAGCAGTACTTC
.	TRBJ1-1	TRBV20-1	14	.	CSASGRTFSVKAFF	TGCAGTGCTAGTGGGAGAACGTTCTCAGTGAAAGCTTTCTTT
.	TRBJ1-5	TRBV7-2	13	.	CASSLGEDQPQHF	TGTGCCAGCAGCTTGGGGGAGGATCAGCCCCAGCATTTT
.	TRBJ2-1	TRBV4-2	15	.	CASSSRVSSYNEQFF	TGTGCCAGCAGCTCCAGGGTTAGCTCCTACAATGAGCAGTTCTTC
TRBD1	TRBJ1-6	TRBV6-5	15	.	CASSYSSRGHSPLHF	TGTGCCAGCAGTTACTCGAGTAGGGGGCATTCACCCCTCCACTTT
.	TRBJ1-1	TRBV12-3/TRBV12-4	13	.	CASSRQRNTEAFF	TGTGCCAGCAGTAGACAGAGGAACACTGAAGCTTTCTTT
TRBD2	TRBJ2-5	TRBV3-1/TRBV3-2	15	.	CASKGDSGGQETQYF	TGTGCCAGCAAAGGAGATAGCGGGGGCCAAGAGACCCAGTACTTC
.	TRBJ2-1	TRBV7-8	14	.	CASSPGIIYNEQFF	TGTGCCAGCAGCCCAGGGATCATCTACAATGAGCAGTTCTTC
.	TRBJ2-4	TRBV29-1	12	.	CSVTGSKNIQYF	TGCAGCGTTACAGGGTCCAAAAACATTCAGTACTTC
.	TRBJ2-3	TRBV18	16	.	CASSPGGPTSTDTQYF	TGTGCCAGCTCCCCGGGGGGCCCCACTAGCACAGATACGCAGTATTTT
.	TRBJ1-6	TRBV11-2	14	.	CASSFRQGGSPLHF	TGTGCCAGCAGCTTCAGGCAGGGAGGTTCACCCCTCCACTTT
TRBD1	TRBJ2-7	TRBV7-2	16	.	CASSPVDRVFRSEQYF	TGTGCCAGCAGCCCGGTAGACAGGGTCTTCCGGTCCGAGCAGTACTTC
TRBD1	TRBJ1-2	TRBV30	15	.	CAWSNRQGTWDGYTF	TGTGCCTGGAGTAACCGACAGGGGACATGGGATGGCTACACCTTC
TRBD1	TRBJ2-3	TRBV24-1	16	.	CATSRGQGAWTDTQYF	TGTGCCACCAGCCGGGGGCAGGGGGCTTGGACAGATACGCAGTATTTT
.	TRBJ2-2	TRBV28	12	.	CASSLRAGELFF	TGTGCCAGCAGTCTCAGGGCCGGGGAGCTGTTTTTT
.	TRBJ2-1	TRBV6-1	12	once	CASSDLRSEQFF	TGTGCCAGCAGTGATCTGAGGTCTGAGCAGTTCTTC
.	TRBJ1-2	TRBV29-1	15	.	CSVPTAAVANYGYTF	TGCAGCGTCCCCACAGCCGCCGTCGCTAACTATGGCTACACCTTC
.	TRBJ1-1	TRBV14	14	.	CASSPWPRHTEAFF	TGTGCCAGCAGCCCATGGCCGAGACATACTGAAGCTTTCTTT
.	TRBJ2-1	TRBV12-5	11	once	CASGTGFEQFF	TGTGCTAGTGGTACAGGGTTTGAGCAGTTCTTC
TRBD1	TRBJ1-1	TRBV5-4	15	.	CASSRTGEQSTEAFF	TGTGCCAGCAGCCGGACAGGGGAGCAGAGCACTGAAGCTTTCTTT
.	TRBJ1-6	TRBV6-5	14	.	CASILQGYPSPLHF	TGTGCCAGCATTTTACAGGGTTACCCTTCACCCCTCCACTTT
TRBD1	TRBJ2-3	TRBV3-1/TRBV3-2	15	.	CASSLQDRSTDTQYF	TGTGCCAGCAGCCTCCAGGACAGGAGCACAGATACGCAGTATTTT
TRBD1	TRBJ2-7	TRBV5-1	13	.	CASTAGTAYEQYF	TGCGCCAGCACGGCCGGGACAGCCTACGAGCAGTACTTC
TRBD2	TRBJ2-3	TRBV5-1	16	.	CASSLGVAGRTDTQYF	TGCGCCAGCAGCTTGGGAGTAGCGGGGCGCACAGATACGCAGTATTTT
.	TRBJ2-3	TRBV6-5	15	.	CASKEWGRKSDTQYF	TGTGCCAGCAAAGAGTGGGGGCGCAAATCCGATACGCAGTATTTT
.	TRBJ2-5	TRBV21-1	15	.	CASKGLAGNQETQYF	TGTGCCAGCAAGGGACTAGCGGGGAACCAAGAGACCCAGTACTTC
TRBD1	TRBJ2-7	TRBV27	15	.	CASSTTPDRVYEQYF	TGTGCCAGCAGCACGACCCCGGACAGGGTTTACGAGCAGTACTTC
.	TRBJ2-3	TRBV15	16	.	CATSRVGKRGTDTQYF	TGTGCCACCAGCAGAGTCGGAAAGAGGGGCACAGATACGCAGTATTTT
.	TRBJ1-6	TRBV12-3/TRBV12-4	13	.	CASSSAASTPLHF	TGTGCCAGCAGTTCGGCAGCGTCGACACCCCTCCACTTT
.	TRBJ1-1	TRBV23-1	17	.	CASSHPKTGILNTEAFF	TGCGCCAGCAGTCACCCAAAGACCGGGATACTAAACACTGAAGCTTTCTTT
TRBD1	TRBJ2-1	TRBV19	14	once	CASSFSGGYNEQFF	TGTGCCAGTAGTTTCTCAGGGGGCTACAATGAGCAGTTCTTC
TRBD2	TRBJ2-5	TRBV15	18	.	CATSRDYSLAGGGETQYF	TGTGCCACCAGCAGAGATTACAGTCTAGCGGGAGGAGGGGAGACCCAGTACTTC